One and the same sample provided the 17 T cell receptor beta chains below, sequenced in a study of PD-L1 blockade in urothelial cancer. Measured with immunoSEQ multiplex PCR; TCRdb has only the in-frame clones, and not every one. The data show some 110,000 clones, with 80% to 95% seen just once and approximately 3.8% held by the top ten. Documented time point: peripheral blood 6 weeks after treatment start. Sequencing was performed on PBMCs, taken around atezolizumab (anti-PD-L1) treatment. Receptor source: a man between 60 and 70 years old with urothelial cancer.

V gene TRBV5-4 combines with J gene TRBJ2-1; 10 positions match TRBD2. This CDR3 has 17 residues. Germline assignment: CDR1 SGHNT and CDR2 YYREEE (reference sequence). The V gene end was trimmed by 1 base and the J gene end by 2 bases; junction bases not matched to a gene: 6. As DNA, the CDR3 is TGTGCCAGCAGCTTGCCAATTAGCGGGGGGACCTACAATGAGCAGTTCTTC. Translating it yields CASSLPISGGTYNEQFF.

This chain joins TRBV11-2 and TRBJ2-1, with TRBD2 matching over 12 bases. Germline V gene lookup returns CDR1 SGHAT and CDR2 FQNNGV. V gave up 4 bases and J gave up 6 bases; unmatched junction bases: 1. The CDR3 totals 14 residues. The CDR3 DNA reads TGTGCCAGCAGCTCGACTAGCGGGGGCAATGAGCAGTTCTTC. It codes for CASSSTSGGNEQFF.

In its sample, this clone was seen once. This chain links TRBV18 with TRBJ2-7; the D gene is possibly TRBD2 (6 bases). Germline V CDR1 and CDR2: KGHSH, LQKENI. CDR3 length: 13 residues. V dropped 5 bases and J dropped 2 bases, with 10 bases sitting between them. This CDR3 is CASSRAGTYEQYF. Written as DNA, the CDR3 is TGTGCCAGCTCAAGGGCGGGGACCTACGAGCAGTACTTC.

The chain employs TRBV4-3 and TRBJ2-7; perhaps TRBD1 as D (5 bases). CDR1 is LGHNA, CDR2 YSLEER, per germline. V shed 2 bases and J shed 0 bases, with 8 bases lying between them. The CDR3 loop spans 14 amino acids. The CDR3 DNA sequence: TGCGCCAGCAGCCAACCAGGACACTCCTACGAGCAGTACTTC. This translates into CASSQPGHSYEQYF.

This chain connects TRBV5-1 to TRBJ2-3; no clear D gene. CDR3 length: 13 amino acids. With 2 bases removed from V and 3 bases from J, the gap between germline ends came to 7 bases. CDR1 SGHRS and CDR2 YFSETQ come from the germline V gene. This chain's CDR3 is CASSFGATDTQYF. The CDR3 DNA is TGCGCCAGCAGCTTCGGTGCGACAGATACGCAGTATTTT.

This rearrangement joins TRBV9 to TRBJ2-1, with D uncertain. The CDR3 is made up of 13 amino acids. The germline V gene encodes CDR1 SGDLS and CDR2 YYNGEE. Trimming took 3 bases from V and 0 from J, leaving 4 bases between them. CDR3 in amino acids: CASSERSYNEQFF. The CDR3 DNA follows: TGTGCCAGCAGCGAGCGCTCCTACAATGAGCAGTTCTTC.

The chain uses TRBV7-2 and TRBJ2-3; D is possibly TRBD1 (6 bases). Germline lookup yields CDR1 SGHTA and CDR2 FQGNSA. This CDR3 has 17 residues. V dropped 2 bases and J dropped 1 base, with 16 bases sitting between them. Here the CDR3 DNA reads TGTGCCAGCAGCTTATGGGGGCCCAATGACGGCACAGATACGCAGTATTTT. It translates to CASSLWGPNDGTDTQYF.

The chain links TRBV7-2 to TRBJ2-7, with D uncertain. Trimming removed 1 base at V and 7 bases at J, with 14 bases between. CDR1 is SGHTA and CDR2 is FQGNSA in the germline V gene. This CDR3 comprises 14 residues. CDR3 protein: CASSLDPEVAEQYF. The CDR3 nucleotides read TGTGCCAGCAGCTTAGATCCCGAGGTAGCAGAGCAGTACTTC.

The CDR3 nucleotides read TGTGCCAGTAGTATTCAGGTCTCTATGGGAAACACCATATATTTT. It specifies CASSIQVSMGNTIYF. J is TRBJ1-3 and V is TRBV19; D call uncertain. Trimming shortened V by 3 bases and J by 4 bases, and 13 bases separated the two germline ends. Germline CDR1 is LNHDA and CDR2 is SQIVND (reference sequence). This CDR3 contains 15 residues.

V is TRBV11-2 and J is TRBJ2-5, with 10 bases lining up with TRBD2. The V gene's germline CDR1 is SGHAT and CDR2 FQNNGV. V shed 5 bases, J shed 0 bases, and the junction held 6 bases outside the gene matches. CDR3 size: 16 residues. CDR3: CASSTGLAEYQETQYF. For the CDR3, the DNA is TGTGCCAGCAGCACCGGACTAGCGGAGTACCAAGAGACCCAGTACTTC.

This chain connects TRBV7-2 to TRBJ2-3; 7 positions match TRBD2. Unmatched junction bases numbered 8, after V lost 5 bases and J lost 3 bases. The CDR3 length is 15 residues. In germline, CDR1 is SGHTA, CDR2 FQGNSA. The chain's CDR3 is CASSQMLAETDTQYF. The DNA of the CDR3 is TGTGCCAGCAGCCAAATGCTAGCGGAAACAGATACGCAGTATTTT.

The CDR3 spells CASSVVWGTGANVLTF. DNA of the CDR3: TGTGCCAGCAGCGTAGTATGGGGCACTGGGGCCAACGTCCTGACTTTC. The chain employs TRBV9 and TRBJ2-6; possibly TRBD1 for D (5 bases). This CDR3 region has 16 residues. CDR1 SGDLS and CDR2 YYNGEE come from the germline V gene. V was cut by 0 bases and J by 2 bases, with 9 bases left in between.

CDR3 sequence: CASSHSGDPTDTQYF. The CDR3 nucleotides are TGCGCCAGCAGCCATAGCGGGGATCCCACAGATACGCAGTATTTT. V gene TRBV4-1 combines with J gene TRBJ2-3; 8 bases line up with TRBD2. Germline values: CDR1 MGHRA, CDR2 YSYEKL. Trimming at V came to 3 bases and at J to 2 bases, leaving 4 bases not matched to a gene. There are 15 residues in the CDR3.

The V call is TRBV6-1, the J call TRBJ2-1; D not resolved. Trimming took off 6 bases at V and 5 bases at J, with 5 bases between the two ends. This CDR3 is built from 11 residues. Germline CDR1 reads MNHNS; CDR2 reads SASEGT. The CDR3 nucleotides read TGTGCCAGCAGACTCAACAATGAGCAGTTCTTC. Its protein is CASRLNNEQFF.

The rearrangement links TRBV20-1 to TRBJ2-7; D is possibly TRBD2 (6 bases). The CDR3 has 11 amino acids. Germline CDR1 reads DFQATT; CDR2 reads SNEGSKA (reference sequence). As DNA, the CDR3 is TGCAGACACCCCTGCGGGACCGAGCAGTACTTC. This encodes CRHPCGTEQYF.

V usage is TRBV9 and J usage is TRBJ2-1; 8 nucleotides line up with TRBD2. The CDR3 contains 15 residues. Germline V gene lookup returns CDR1 SGDLS and CDR2 YYNGEE. Trimming removed 1 base from V and 7 bases from J; junction bases left unmatched: 7. In DNA form, the CDR3 reads TGTGCCAGCAGCGTAAATCCGGGACTAGGAAATGAGCAGTTCTTC. This encodes CASSVNPGLGNEQFF.

About this clone itself: Other DNA sequences in this specimen translate into the identical CDR3. CDR3 in DNA: TGTGCCAGTAGTATACTCGGCTCTGGGGCCAACGTCCTGACTTTC. This sequence encodes CASSILGSGANVLTF. V gene TRBV19 combines with J gene TRBJ2-6; D uncertain. The CDR3 loop spans 15 amino acids. V was clipped by 2 bases and J by 0 bases, with 5 bases between them. Germline CDR1 LNHDA, CDR2 SQIVND (reference sequence).